What follows are 21 T cell receptor beta chains derived from one specimen sequenced in a study of low-dose radiotherapy and immunotherapy resistance in tumors. Sample time point: before trial treatment. TRAV and TRBV primers primed cDNA for both TCRalpha and TCRbeta. TCR amplification involved about 20 PCR cycles with a constant-region primer and V-primer adapter. TCRdb re-derived calls from the reads in MiXCR, one entry per CDR3 protein. There are some 60,000 distinct CDR3 sequences in the sample; 26% occur only once, and less than 8% lies in the top ten. This specimen consisted of PBMCs, obtained before treatment. The origin of the receptors is a male donor with rectosigmoid adenocarcinoma.

This clonotype was recorded at least ten times. The rearrangement links TRBV14 to TRBJ2-1; the match to TRBD2 covers 7 bases. This CDR3 comprises 14 residues. V lost 3 bases, J lost 7 bases, and 6 bases stayed unmatched. Germline loops: CDR1 SGHDN, CDR2 FVKESK. The DNA for the CDR3 is TGTGCCAGCAGCCAGCGGGAGAGTGCGAATGAGCAGTTCTTC. Its translation: CASSQRESANEQFF.

A word on this clonotype: A far larger clone is one nucleotide away, so this likely arose from a read error. The chain is built from TRBV9 and TRBJ1-1, with D possibly TRBD1 on 6 matching bases. The V end was cut by 3 bases, the J end by 5 bases, with 14 bases between. The germline V gene encodes CDR1 SGDLS and CDR2 YYNGEE. This CDR3 is built from 14 residues. The CDR3 here is CASSDSTGGTEAFF. The CDR3 coding sequence is TGTGCCAGCAGCGACTCGACAGGTGGTACTGAAGCTTTCTTT. The full variable domain, in which reference TRBV9 and TRBJ1-1 provide the parts outside the CDR3, is DSGVTQTPKHLITATGQRVTLRCSPRSGDLSVYWYQQSLDQGLQFLIQYYNGEERAKGNILERFSAQQFPDLHSELNLSSLELGDSALYFCASSDSTGGTEAFFGQGTRLTVV.

This clonotype was picked up many times. The chain recombines TRBV27 with TRBJ2-7; 11 bases are a match to TRBD1. The CDR3 is made up of 15 amino acids. The V segment lost 6 bases and the J segment 3 bases; nucleotides outside the gene matches: 7. Germline V gene lookup returns CDR1 MNHEY and CDR2 SMNVEV (reference sequence). CDR3 amino acids: CASSTRDRGNYEQYF. The CDR3 DNA is TGTGCCAGCAGCACCCGGGACAGGGGGAACTACGAGCAGTACTTC.

A word on this clonotype: A single base is all that separates this from a far larger clone, so a read error is likely. This chain joins TRBV5-3 and TRBJ2-7; 7 bases align to TRBD2. TRBV5-3 is given ORF status, its function remaining uncertain. V gave up 8 bases and J gave up 7 bases; unmatched junction bases: 27. The CDR3 runs to 18 residues. Written as DNA, the CDR3 is TGTGCCAGCAGCCCGAGGGCTAGCGGAGGAAGTGGGTACAATGAGCAGTACTTC. It translates to CASSPRASGGSGYNEQYF.

This clonotype was observed a few times. V and J are TRBV3-1 and TRBJ2-7; 7 positions match TRBD2. Germline V gives CDR1 LGHDT, CDR2 YNNKEL (reference sequence). The ends lost 5 bases at V and 5 bases at J; junction bases unmatched: 3. The CDR3 is made up of 12 amino acids. CDR3 nucleotides: TGTGCCAGCAGCAGGACTAGGGACGAGCAGTACTTC. Translating gives CASSRTRDEQYF.

This sequence joins TRBV6-5 and TRBJ2-7; tentatively, D is TRBD1 (5 bases). The germline V and J ends were trimmed by 6 bases and 3 bases, with 12 bases remaining between them. The length of the CDR3 is 13 residues. Germline CDR1 MNHEY, CDR2 SVGAGI. Written as DNA, the CDR3 is TGTGCCAGCAGCCGCCGACAGAACTACGAGCAGTACTTC. It encodes CASSRRQNYEQYF.

This clonotype appeared a few times. The V gene is TRBV12-3 or TRBV12-4, the J gene TRBJ2-5, with TRBD1 matching over 7 bases. With 5 bases clipped from V and 4 bases from J, the junction kept 7 bases outside the gene matches. The CDR3 has 14 amino acids. Here the CDR3 DNA reads TGTGCCAGCAGTCCGATGACAGGGTCAGAGACCCAGTACTTC. This translates into CASSPMTGSETQYF.

This clonotype was counted at least ten times. The chain is built from TRBV12-3 or TRBV12-4 and TRBJ2-1; D is uncertain. The CDR3 has 12 amino acids. V dropped 3 bases and J dropped 3 bases, with 3 bases sitting between them. The CDR3 DNA follows: TGTGCCAGCAGTTTTGACTACAATGAGCAGTTCTTC. Its translation is CASSFDYNEQFF.

Many counts were recorded for this clonotype. This chain connects TRBV6-2 or TRBV6-3 to TRBJ2-2, with a possible D match to TRBD1 (5 bases). Germline values: CDR1 MNHEY, CDR2 SVGEGT. This CDR3 is 14 amino acids long. V was trimmed by 9 bases and J by 5 bases, leaving 16 bases between them. DNA of the CDR3: TGTGCCAGTAACCAACCTCCAGGGACCGGGGAGCTGTTTTTT. It is translated as CASNQPPGTGELFF.

This clonotype was found many times. This chain uses TRBV14 with TRBJ1-4; possible D gene TRBD1, 5 bases. The V gene lost 1 base and the J gene lost 5 bases, with 17 bases spanning the gap. The CDR3 runs to 17 residues. Germline V CDR1 and CDR2: SGHDN, FVKESK. DNA of the CDR3: TGTGCCAGCAGCCAAGGGGGCCACTCCCGCCCAAATGAAAAACTGTTTTTT. It is translated as CASSQGGHSRPNEKLFF.

This clonotype was observed at least ten times. For the CDR3, the DNA is TGTGCCAGCAGTACCGGGACATTAGCAACTAATGAAAAACTGTTTTTT. Amino acids: CASSTGTLATNEKLFF. This chain joins TRBV6-6 and TRBJ1-4; a possible D gene is TRBD1 (6 bases). Trimming pared 5 bases from V and 0 bases from J, leaving 13 bases between. The CDR3 consists of 16 residues. Germline CDR1 is MNHNY and CDR2 is SVGAGI (reference sequence).

This clonotype was observed many times. The rearrangement links TRBV7-8 to TRBJ2-1; TRBD2 matches at 10 bases. CDR3 size: 15 residues. CDR1 and CDR2 (germline): SGHVS, FQNEAQ. V lost 2 bases to trimming and J lost 9 bases; unmatched junction nucleotides: 7. The CDR3 DNA follows: TGTGCCAGCAGCTTAAGGAGCGGGGGGGCCTCTGAGCAGTTCTTC. Protein product: CASSLRSGGASEQFF.

This clonotype was seen repeatedly, ten times or more. The rearrangement joins TRBV5-1 to TRBJ2-3, with a weak D call TRBD2 (6 bases). This CDR3 comprises 15 residues. The germline gives CDR1 SGHRS, CDR2 YFSETQ. The germline V and J ends were trimmed by 4 bases and 0 bases, with 12 bases remaining between them. The CDR3 DNA follows: TGCGCCAGCAGCCCCCGGGAGACAAGCACAGATACGCAGTATTTT. This gives the protein CASSPRETSTDTQYF.

This clonotype occurred many times. V and J are TRBV29-1 and TRBJ2-3, with D perhaps TRBD2 (6 bases). V was cut by 6 bases and J by 5 bases, with 9 bases left in between. Germline V lookup: CDR1 SQVTM, CDR2 ANQGSEA. This CDR3 contains 11 residues. CDR3 residues: CSVLGGDTQYF. The CDR3, as DNA: TGCAGCGTCCTCGGGGGAGATACGCAGTATTTT.

This clonotype was recorded many times. The chain is built from TRBV11-2 and TRBJ1-5, with 8 bases lining up with TRBD1. The CDR3 spans 17 residues. The J segment lost 3 bases and the V segment lost 1 base, leaving 8 bases of the junction unmatched. CDR1 and CDR2 from the germline V gene are SGHAT and FQNNGV. DNA for the CDR3: TGTGCCAGCAGCTTAGTTACTGGGACAGGAGACAATCAGCCCCAGCATTTT. Its protein product is CASSLVTGTGDNQPQHF.

The chain has TRBV27 and TRBJ2-1; 8 bases are shared with TRBD2. The CDR3 length is 13 residues. The V segment lost 5 bases and the J segment 10 bases; nucleotides outside the gene matches: 7. Germline V gene data show CDR1 as MNHEY and CDR2 as SMNVEV (reference sequence). The CDR3 bases are TGTGCCAGCAGTGTTAGCGGGACTAGGGAGCAGTTCTTC. It codes for CASSVSGTREQFF.

This clonotype occurred many times. The genes are TRBV12-5 and TRBJ1-2; D not certain. The CDR3 totals 14 residues. From germline, CDR1 is LGHNT and CDR2 FRNRAP. With 1 base removed from V and 7 bases from J, the gap between germline ends came to 13 bases. The CDR3 region is CASGLEGRRGGYTF. DNA for the CDR3: TGTGCTAGTGGTTTGGAGGGCAGGAGAGGTGGCTACACCTTC.

Turning to this clonotype: A far bigger clonotype differs at one base, so this is likely a read error. The chain is built from TRBV28 and TRBJ2-1; D not certain. Trimming removed 6 bases from V and 13 bases from J, with 28 bases in between. Germline V lookup: CDR1 MDHEN, CDR2 SYDVKM. This CDR3 region has 16 residues. CDR3 in amino acids: CASSPMDRSYQETQFF. CDR3 bases: TGTGCCAGCAGCCCCATGGATCGGAGCTACCAAGAGACCCAGTTCTTC.

This clonotype was counted at least ten times. V gene TRBV6-2 or TRBV6-3 combines with J gene TRBJ1-5; 7 nucleotides agree with TRBD1. Germline loops: CDR1 MNHEY, CDR2 SVGEGT. The V and J ends lost 6 bases and 4 bases, in that order; junction bases with no gene match: 3. This CDR3 contains 13 residues. In nucleotides, the CDR3 is TGTGCCAGCAGACTGACAGGGAATCAGCCCCAGCATTTT. It translates to CASRLTGNQPQHF.

To note about this clonotype: A far larger clone is only one base removed, so a read error is likely. The genes are TRBV24-1 and TRBJ2-1; D unresolved. The CDR3 length is 13 residues. Trimming left V 4 bases short and J 13 bases short, with 16 bases between. Germline assignment: CDR1 KGHDR and CDR2 SFDVKD. CDR3 in amino acids: CATSDQRGETQFF. The CDR3 nucleotides are TGTGCCACCAGTGACCAACGAGGAGAGACCCAGTTCTTC.

In its sample, this clonotype was seen many times. This sequence joins TRBV5-6 and TRBJ2-7; 11 bases agree with TRBD1. Germline values: CDR1 SGHDT, CDR2 YYEEEE. CDR3 length equals 14 residues. Losses at the gene ends were 2 bases for V and 4 bases for J; bases not matched to a gene: 2. The CDR3 reads CASSFGTGGYEQYF. The CDR3 coding sequence is TGTGCCAGCAGCTTCGGGACAGGGGGATACGAGCAGTACTTC.